The entry below describes one T cell receptor (beta chain). Its antigen is undetermined. Clones were sequenced by immunoSEQ multiplex PCR, and TCRdb holds only the in-frame ones, with some missing. The sample contains about 330,000 clones, 75% to 90% of which appear only once. As for treatment: around 19 received Ad26.COV2.S at low or high dose, single or two shots; a few received placebo; per-sample allocation not given. The study sampled participants on day 63 after the first vaccine or placebo injection. The vaccine antigen was prefusion-stabilized Wuhan SARS-CoV-2 spike. The data derive from a study of Ad26.COV2.S vaccination and SARS-CoV-2 variants. Study-level background: The vaccine Ad26.COV2.S was put into the muscle once, or twice with 56 days between.

Points from the study as a whole: After vaccination, reports described spike-specific CD8+ and CD4+ T cell responses as showing substantial breadth. Whether participants received vaccine or placebo, their non-spike TCR breadth was similar.

Sequenced here: peripheral blood, sampled in a trial of Ad26.COV2.S vaccine versus placebo. The receptor was isolated from a person aged 18-60 years who received the Ad26.COV2.S COVID-19 vaccine or a placebo.

This CDR3 is CASSPYWTSGGSTDTQYF. DNA of the CDR3: TGTGCCAGCTCGCCGTACTGGACTAGCGGGGGAAGCACAGATACGCAGTATTTT. This sequence joins TRBV18 and TRBJ2-3, with 13 bases aligning to TRBD2. Germline values: CDR1 KGHSH, CDR2 LQKENI. With V trimmed by 6 bases and J by 0 bases, 9 bases remained unmatched. The CDR3 consists of 18 residues. Based on the CDR3 plus reference TRBV18 and TRBJ2-3, the full variable domain is NAGVMQNPRHLVRRRGQEARLRCSPMKGHSHVYWYRQLPEEGLKFMVYLQKENIIDESGMPKERFSAEFPKEGPSILRIQQVVRGDSAAYFCASSPYWTSGGSTDTQYFGPGTRLTVL.